This T cell receptor beta chain came from a study of Graves' ophthalmopathy and Graves' hyperthyroidism. Amplification from RNA transcripts yielded the TCR beta CDR3 regions. The library came from an HTBI-primed first-round RT-PCR and a second-round multiplex PCR. TCRdb re-derived calls from the multiplex PCR reads in MiXCR, one entry per CDR3 protein. This sample has hundreds of thousands of distinct CDR3 sequences; over 40% occur once, and the top ten carry over 2.5%. Per the germline V gene, CDR1 is SGHDT and CDR2 is YYEEEE. The CDR3 length is 12 residues. V was pared by 1 base and J by 5 bases, with 6 bases between. Findings and caveats of the study: Blood repertoires reportedly contained most expanded thyroid clonotypes above 0.001 frequency.

A word on this clonotype: As yet, its antigen is unknown. A much bigger clone sits one base away, suggesting this may be a read error.

A duration under 3 months, NOSPECS ≥4, CAS ≥3 and moderate-to-severe activity characterized the donors with ophthalmopathy. Diagnosis was based on clinical symptoms, serum thyroxine, TRAb, thyroid ultrasound and orbital computed tomography. V is TRBV5-6 and J is TRBJ1-1, with D unclear. The source is an adult man with Graves' ophthalmopathy. Sequencing was done on a sample of peripheral blood. The CDR3: CASSLRRTEAFF. The CDR3, as DNA: TGTGCCAGCAGCTTGCGGAGGACTGAAGCTTTCTTT.